Below, 14 T cell receptor beta chains from the same sample are listed, as sequenced in a study of blood T cell repertoires in COVID-19. Method: immunoSEQ multiplex PCR; TCRdb's copy keeps in-frame clones and lacks some. The sample includes about 200,000 clones, around 87% of them seen just once. The material sequenced was PBMCs or T cells enriched from blood (not recorded which). Receptors were obtained from a woman in her thirties or forties in a cohort exposed to, infected with or recovered from COVID-19 (not recorded which).

The chain links TRBV12-3 or TRBV12-4 to TRBJ2-5; D call uncertain. The V and J ends lost 2 bases and 1 base respectively, with 5 bases between them. There are 13 residues in the CDR3. CDR3 coding DNA: TGTGCCAGCAGTTTACTGTCCCAAGAGACCCAGTACTTC. Protein: CASSLLSQETQYF.

This clone appeared once. The V gene is TRBV1, the J gene TRBJ2-5; the table's D call, TRBD2, was not checked against the DNA. TRBV1 is an annotated pseudogene. The CDR3 is 15 residues long. CDR3: CTSSPKREGQETQYF. The CDR3 DNA sequence: TGCACCAGCAGCCCTAAGCGGGAGGGCCAAGAGACCCAGTACTTC.

This chain uses TRBV19 with TRBJ2-6; D remains unclear. Germline V gene data show CDR1 as LNHDA and CDR2 as SQIVND (reference sequence). The V end was cut by 3 bases, the J end by 0 bases, with 6 bases between. The CDR3 consists of 15 residues. The CDR3 sequence is CASSIHSSGANVLTF. The CDR3, as DNA: TGTGCCAGTAGTATTCACAGCTCTGGGGCCAACGTCCTGACTTTC.

There are a few counts of this clone. This chain uses TRBV7-9 with TRBJ1-2; 12 bases are shared with TRBD1. The CDR3 totals 15 residues. Germline-derived CDR1 and CDR2 are SEHNR and FQNEAQ (reference sequence). Trimming cost V 3 bases and J 3 bases; bases outside gene matches: 2. Written as DNA, the CDR3 is TGTGCCAGCAGCTTGGGGACAGGGGGCTACTATGGCTACACCTTC. This encodes CASSLGTGGYYGYTF.

The V gene is TRBV23-1, the J gene TRBJ1-3; unclear D gene. TRBV23-1 is classed as an ORF, of uncertain function. Between the trimmed V and J ends, which lost 6 bases and 0 bases, there was a span of 9 bases. This CDR3 region has 14 residues. The CDR3 DNA reads TGCGCCAGCAGCCAAGTACACTCTGGAAACACCATATATTTT. Protein product: CASSQVHSGNTIYF.

This chain connects TRBV7-8 to TRBJ1-2; 7 bases line up with TRBD1. Unmatched junction bases numbered 15, after V lost 1 base and J lost 1 base. This CDR3 contains 19 residues. Germline CDR1 reads SGHVS; CDR2 reads FQNEAQ. CDR3 DNA: TGTGCCAGCAGCTTAGGTCGGTGGATCCGGGACAGTGTTAACTATGGCTACACCTTC. Protein product: CASSLGRWIRDSVNYGYTF.

This clone was recorded once. The J gene is TRBJ2-3, the V gene TRBV27, with 9 bases fitting TRBD2. V shed 5 bases and J 2 bases; nucleotides not matched to a gene: 11. The germline V gene has CDR1 MNHEY and CDR2 SMNVEV (reference sequence). The CDR3 totals 17 residues. In DNA, the CDR3 is TGTGCCAGCAGTGATCTGTCCCTAGCGGGGTACACAGATACGCAGTATTTT. Protein sequence: CASSDLSLAGYTDTQYF.

The V gene is TRBV3-1 (or the pseudogene TRBV3-2), the J gene TRBJ1-2; unclear D gene. Germline lookup yields CDR1 LGHDT and CDR2 YNNKEL (reference sequence). The CDR3 has 15 residues. V was shortened by 4 bases and J by 4 bases, with 16 bases between the two germline ends. In DNA, the CDR3 is TGTGCCAGCAGCCGCCTTCGGCAGGCCTTCTATGGCTACACCTTC. Its translation is CASSRLRQAFYGYTF.

This clone was detected only a few times. J is TRBJ2-3 and V is TRBV27; 9 nucleotides agree with TRBD2. V was clipped by 8 bases and J by 0 bases; unmatched bases: 6. Looked up from germline, CDR1 is MNHEY and CDR2 is SMNVEV (reference sequence). The CDR3 extends over 15 amino acids. The CDR3 DNA follows: TGTGCCAGCGACCCGGCGGGGGGGAGCACAGATACGCAGTATTTT. This codes for CASDPAGGSTDTQYF.

The CDR3 sequence is CASSFSPKNIQYF. CDR3 bases: TGTGCCAGCAGTTTTAGTCCTAAAAACATTCAGTACTTC. This chain links TRBV12-3 or TRBV12-4 with TRBJ2-4; D is unresolved. The V gene lost 3 bases and the J gene lost 4 bases, with 7 bases spanning the gap. CDR3 length: 13 residues.

V is TRBV4-2 and J is TRBJ2-7; 7 bases align to TRBD2. The CDR3 is 16 amino acids. From germline, CDR1 is LGHNA and CDR2 YNFKEQ. V was clipped by 0 bases and J by 0 bases; unmatched bases: 5. The CDR3 DNA reads TGTGCCAGCAGCCAAGATTTGCCTAGCGGCTCCTACGAGCAGTACTTC. Amino acid sequence: CASSQDLPSGSYEQYF.

The V call is TRBV2, the J call TRBJ1-4; 9 bases map to TRBD1. The V segment lost 2 bases and the J segment 7 bases; nucleotides outside the gene matches: 8. The CDR3 totals 16 residues. Germline CDR1 SNHLY, CDR2 FYNNEI. The DNA for the CDR3 is TGTGCCAGCAGTGAACTCACAGGGGGCGGCGGTGAAAAACTGTTTTTT. The encoded protein is CASSELTGGGGEKLFF.

The CDR3 DNA sequence: TGTGCCAGCAGTTCCCTGCCAGGGTACGACAAAGATACGCAGTATTTT. This sequence encodes CASSSLPGYDKDTQYF. The chain recombines TRBV5-4 with TRBJ2-3; the D gene is possibly TRBD1 (5 bases). In germline, CDR1 is SGHNT, CDR2 YYREEE (reference sequence). This CDR3 region has 16 residues. Trimming removed 5 bases at V and 5 bases at J, with 21 bases between.

The genes are TRBV5-1 and TRBJ2-6, with a weak D call TRBD1 (5 bases). The CDR3 spans 17 residues. V was pared by 0 bases and J by 3 bases, with 13 bases between. Germline loops: CDR1 SGHRS, CDR2 YFSETQ. The CDR3: CASSLVRVSDGANVLTF. The CDR3 coding sequence is TGCGCCAGCAGCTTGGTCAGGGTTTCTGATGGGGCCAACGTCCTGACTTTC.